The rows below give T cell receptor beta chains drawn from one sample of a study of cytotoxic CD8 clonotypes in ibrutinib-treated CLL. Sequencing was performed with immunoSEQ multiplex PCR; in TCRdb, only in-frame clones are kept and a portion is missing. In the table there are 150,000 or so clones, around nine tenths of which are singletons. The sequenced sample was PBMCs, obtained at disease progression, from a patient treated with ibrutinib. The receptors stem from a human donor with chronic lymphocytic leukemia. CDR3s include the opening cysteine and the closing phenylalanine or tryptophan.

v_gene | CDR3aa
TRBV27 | CASSFGGTVGNQPQHF
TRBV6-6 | CASSPNARQGQTEAFF
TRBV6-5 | CASRTSGQTHGYTF
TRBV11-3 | CASSPRGVSPRGEFF
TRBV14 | CASSQEFQGAHGELFF
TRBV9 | CASSVGLPKYGAGRQPWSYNEQFF
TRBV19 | CASSQGTGTEKETQYF
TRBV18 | CASSPGRPVTEAFF
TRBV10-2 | CASSSRTGTSVTGELFF
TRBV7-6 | CASSLVGANSPGNTIYF
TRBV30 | CASDRINTGELFF
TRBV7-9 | CASSYALTVSPEAFF
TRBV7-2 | CASSSRSGANVLTF
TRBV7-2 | CASSLVSQGVFLSYNEQFF
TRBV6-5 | CASSLQGRSTGELFF
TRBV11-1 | CASSLVRGSGNEQFF
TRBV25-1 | CASSGAQGATNEKLFF
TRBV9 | CASSSRANRVEEKLFF
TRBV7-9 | CASSWGGLPYEQYF
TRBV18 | CASSPLAGEGLSYEQYF
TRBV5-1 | CASSPDRGPFLGYTF
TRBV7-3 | CASSPGTGGFYEQYF
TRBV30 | CAWSGRGTGRNEQFF
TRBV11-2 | CASSLELGTGYNEQFF
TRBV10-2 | CASSRGEFYTITDTQYF
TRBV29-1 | CSSVSGRYYNEQFF
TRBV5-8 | CASSLGFGANGAYEQYF
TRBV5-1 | CASKEGAETQYF
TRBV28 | CASSSRTVSF
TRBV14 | CASSQDPRTKQFF
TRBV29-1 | CGFQWGQISTDTQYF
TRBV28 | CASRPAGDVQETQYF
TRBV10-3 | CAIREGVGNTIYF
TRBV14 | CASSQRLGSTSYEQYF
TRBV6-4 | CASSEFPGPGNIQYF
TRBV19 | CASTSGRANGYTF
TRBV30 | CASGRPNTEAFF
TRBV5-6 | CASSLVSSGLAVDYNEQFF
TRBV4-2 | CASNPLGLAGTDTQYF
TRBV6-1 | CASSENLLAGAGELFF
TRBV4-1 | CASSPGGVRFDTEAFF
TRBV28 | CASTASGRESTDTQYF
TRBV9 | CASSGRGENYGYTF
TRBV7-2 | CASSLGTSGLPETQYF
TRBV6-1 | CASSVLQGGGFEETQYF